These 30 T cell receptor beta chains originate from one sample sequenced in a study of shared clonotypes between healthy human individuals. Using immunoSEQ multiplex PCR, the repertoire was profiled, and TCRdb retains in-frame clones only, with some absent. The table lists 2 million to 3 million clones, over 85% of them singletons. Sample: naive CD4+ T cells from PBMCs. Indicated subset: CD45RA+ positively selected. All receptors come from a man aged 18 to 29 in good health. Some clones in this sample may be carry-over from other donors' samples.

The chain links TRBV5-6 to TRBJ2-1; D not resolved. CDR3 length equals 12 residues. Germline V gene lookup returns CDR1 SGHDT and CDR2 YYEEEE. V dropped 1 base and J dropped 8 bases, with 7 bases sitting between them. CDR3 bases: TGTGCCAGCAGCTTGTTAAAACATGAGCAGTTCTTC. Its protein product is CASSLLKHEQFF.

The chain links TRBV18 to TRBJ2-3, with 8 nucleotides matching TRBD1. Germline trimming cut 3 bases from V and 3 bases from J; bases unmatched to any gene: 8. The CDR3 totals 16 residues. Germline CDR1 reads KGHSH; CDR2 reads LQKENI. The DNA of the CDR3 is TGTGCCAGCTCACCTTTGGGACAGGCGCGGACAGATACGCAGTATTTT. The encoded protein is CASSPLGQARTDTQYF.

The chain carries TRBV7-3 and TRBJ2-1, with 7 bases that match TRBD2. The CDR3 is made up of 15 amino acids. The germline V gene encodes CDR1 SGHTA and CDR2 FQGTGA. V dropped 0 bases and J dropped 6; count of bases not matched to a gene: 5. The CDR3 nucleotides are TGTGCCAGCAGCTTAACAGCGGGACGCACCAATGAGCAGTTCTTC. Its translation is CASSLTAGRTNEQFF. The variable domain in full, with the rest retrieved from reference TRBV7-3 and TRBJ2-1, is GAGVSQTPSNKVTEKGKYVELRCDPISGHTALYWYRQSLGQGPEFLIYFQGTGAADDSGLPNDRFFAVRPEGSVSTLKIQRTERGDSAVYLCASSLTAGRTNEQFFGPGTRLTVL.

J is TRBJ2-3 and V is TRBV5-5; TRBD2 aligns across 8 bases. V was pared by 2 bases and J by 3 bases, with 5 bases of the junction left unmatched. Germline CDR1 and CDR2: SGHKS and YYEKEE (reference sequence). The CDR3 is 15 residues long. In DNA form, the CDR3 reads TGTGCCAGCAGCTTCAGCGGGAGCGATACAGATACGCAGTATTTT. Encoded protein: CASSFSGSDTDTQYF.

As to this clone: This sample includes further DNA sequences coding for the same CDR3. The CDR3 nucleotides read TGCGCCAGCAGCGACCCACAGGGGGCGGATACGCAGTATTTT. It yields the protein CASSDPQGADTQYF. The chain combines TRBV5-1 with TRBJ2-3; 9 bases line up with TRBD1. The CDR3 has 14 amino acids. The germline V gene has CDR1 SGHRS and CDR2 YFSETQ. The ends lost 4 bases at V and 6 bases at J; junction bases unmatched: 6.

V and J are TRBV18 and TRBJ2-1; D unresolved. V was cut by 6 bases and J by 3 bases, with 15 bases left in between. The CDR3 consists of 15 residues. From germline, CDR1 is KGHSH and CDR2 LQKENI. The CDR3 DNA reads as TGTGCCAGCTCCCCGATCAATACGGGCTACAATGAGCAGTTCTTC. Translating it yields CASSPINTGYNEQFF.

This chain connects TRBV7-8 to TRBJ2-7; D perhaps matches TRBD2 (6 bases). Trimming took 0 bases from V and 0 from J, leaving 15 bases between them. CDR3 size: 17 residues. Germline V gene lookup returns CDR1 SGHVS and CDR2 FQNEAQ. The CDR3 spells CASSLARGTESSYEQYF. Written as DNA, the CDR3 is TGTGCCAGCAGCTTAGCCCGGGGGACGGAAAGCTCCTACGAGCAGTACTTC. Full variable domain (rest looked up from reference TRBV7-8 and TRBJ2-7): GAGVSQSPRYKVAKRGQDVALRCDPISGHVSLFWYQQALGQGPEFLTYFQNEAQLDKSGLPSDRFFAERPEGSVSTLKIQRTQQEDSAVYLCASSLARGTESSYEQYFGPGTRLTVT.

This rearrangement joins TRBV5-1 to TRBJ2-7, with 7 bases that match TRBD2. Germline-derived CDR1 and CDR2 are SGHRS and YFSETQ. The CDR3 length is 15 residues. Trimming removed 4 bases from V and 6 bases from J; junction bases left unmatched: 13. This chain's CDR3 is CASSLRTAGGSEQYF. CDR3 nucleotide sequence: TGCGCCAGCAGCCTAAGAACGGCGGGCGGGAGCGAGCAGTACTTC.

The rearrangement uses TRBV7-9 and TRBJ1-1; D remains unclear. The V end lost 4 bases, the J end lost 1 base, and 10 bases lay between the germline ends. The length of the CDR3 is 14 residues. Germline-derived CDR1 and CDR2 are SEHNR and FQNEAQ (reference sequence). CDR3 protein: CASSYIPGNTEAFF. The CDR3, as DNA: TGTGCCAGCAGCTACATCCCGGGGAACACTGAAGCTTTCTTT.

This CDR3 is CASSFLSLENTEAFF. CDR3 nucleotide sequence: TGTGCCAGCAGCTTCTTATCCTTAGAGAACACTGAAGCTTTCTTT. The chain carries TRBV5-6 and TRBJ1-1; D is unclear. Trimming removed 2 bases from V and 1 base from J, with 12 bases in between. This CDR3 comprises 15 residues. The germline V gene encodes CDR1 SGHDT and CDR2 YYEEEE.

This clone was seen only once. The rearrangement uses TRBV9 and TRBJ2-1, with no clear D. In germline, CDR1 is SGDLS, CDR2 YYNGEE. This CDR3 contains 13 residues. Trimming removed 2 bases from V and 6 bases from J, with 9 bases in between. The CDR3 nucleotides are TGTGCCAGCAGCGTGGGGTCTGGCAATGAGCAGTTCTTC. It is translated as CASSVGSGNEQFF.

The chain couples TRBV11-2 to TRBJ2-5; D may be TRBD2 (5 bases). This CDR3 comprises 15 residues. Per germline, CDR1 SGHAT and CDR2 FQNNGV. Trimming took 1 base from V and 4 from J, leaving 13 bases between them. CDR3 in DNA: TGTGCCAGCAGCTTAGGAGAGAGGGTCAGAGAGACCCAGTACTTC. It is translated as CASSLGERVRETQYF.

This clone was counted once. The chain employs TRBV5-4 and TRBJ2-1; no clear D. Germline loops: CDR1 SGHNT, CDR2 YYREEE (reference sequence). V shed 1 base and J shed 0 bases, with 14 bases lying between them. CDR3 length equals 17 residues. This CDR3 is CASSLMQAISSYNEQFF. CDR3 coding DNA: TGTGCCAGCAGCTTGATGCAGGCGATCAGCTCCTACAATGAGCAGTTCTTC.

The V gene is TRBV29-1, the J gene TRBJ1-1, with 9 bases aligning to TRBD1. V lost 5 bases and J lost 8; bases outside the gene matches: 12. The CDR3 spans 14 residues. CDR1 SQVTM and CDR2 ANQGSEA come from the germline V gene. CDR3 protein: CSVIKGQGITEAFF. The CDR3, as DNA: TGCAGCGTTATAAAGGGACAGGGAATCACCGAAGCTTTCTTT.

The gene calls are TRBV7-2 and TRBJ2-7, with a weak D call TRBD2 (6 bases). From germline, CDR1 is SGHTA and CDR2 FQGNSA. V lost 0 bases and J lost 1, with 13 bases in between. The CDR3 contains 16 residues. The DNA for the CDR3 is TGTGCCAGCAGCTTAGCGTCACTAGCAACTTCCTACGAGCAGTACTTC. Its protein product is CASSLASLATSYEQYF.

The rearrangement joins TRBV30 to TRBJ1-2, with 7 bases identical to TRBD1. The CDR3 has 14 residues. Germline V gene sequence: CDR1 GTSNPN, CDR2 SVGIG (reference sequence). V shed 3 bases, J shed 4 bases, and the junction held 8 bases outside the gene matches. The CDR3 DNA is TGTGCCTGGAGGAATAAAGGGGGCGGCTATGGCTACACCTTC. Protein: CAWRNKGGGYGYTF.

This clone was observed a handful of times. V is TRBV5-1 and J is TRBJ1-1; D perhaps matches TRBD1 (6 bases). The V gene's germline CDR1 is SGHRS and CDR2 YFSETQ. V gave up 3 bases and J gave up 11 bases, with 20 bases separating them. This CDR3 spans 14 amino acids. CDR3 protein: CASSSQGGEVKAFF. The CDR3 DNA sequence: TGCGCCAGCAGCTCCCAAGGGGGGGAGGTGAAGGCTTTCTTT.

Comments on this clone: Other DNA sequences within the sample encode an identical CDR3. V is TRBV5-1 and J is TRBJ1-5; D is unresolved. Trimming removed 1 base at V and 2 bases at J, with 4 bases between. This CDR3 comprises 13 residues. The germline CDR1 and CDR2 sequences are SGHRS and YFSETQ. CDR3 in amino acids: CASSLTGNQPQHF. In DNA form, the CDR3 reads TGCGCCAGCAGCTTGACCGGCAATCAGCCCCAGCATTTT.

The J gene is TRBJ2-5, the V gene TRBV7-2, with 8 nucleotides matching TRBD2. The V and J ends lost 3 bases and 2 bases, in that order; junction bases with no gene match: 11. Germline V gene sequence: CDR1 SGHTA, CDR2 FQGNSA. This CDR3 is built from 17 residues. The CDR3: CASSFFPGGRVQETQYF. DNA for the CDR3: TGTGCCAGCAGCTTCTTTCCGGGAGGGCGTGTTCAAGAGACCCAGTACTTC.

V is TRBV7-9 and J is TRBJ1-1; TRBD1 might be the D (6 bases). The CDR3 spans 14 residues. Germline lookup yields CDR1 SEHNR and CDR2 FQNEAQ (reference sequence). V was cut by 1 base and J by 5 bases, with 11 bases left in between. DNA of the CDR3: TGTGCCAGCAGCTTAGAACAGGGAGTAACTGAAGCTTTCTTT. Residues: CASSLEQGVTEAFF.

The chain joins TRBV30 to TRBJ1-5; TRBD1 matches 9 bases. Losses at the gene ends were 4 bases for V and 4 bases for J; bases not matched to a gene: 17. Germline values: CDR1 GTSNPN, CDR2 SVGIG (reference sequence). The CDR3 consists of 18 residues. The CDR3 DNA reads TGTGCCTGGAACCGAGGAACCCCCGGGACAGGGATTAATCAGCCCCAGCATTTT. Translated: CAWNRGTPGTGINQPQHF.

This clone was seen a single time. The chain is built from TRBV5-1 and TRBJ2-5, with 8 bases matching TRBD2. V was pared by 4 bases and J by 0 bases, with 8 bases of the junction left unmatched. This CDR3 contains 16 residues. Germline values: CDR1 SGHRS, CDR2 YFSETQ. The CDR3 coding sequence is TGCGCCAGCAGCCAGCGGGGGTGGCCTTACCAAGAGACCCAGTACTTC. Residues: CASSQRGWPYQETQYF.

This clone was counted a few times. The genes are TRBV5-4 and TRBJ1-5, with 7 positions matching TRBD1. Germline values: CDR1 SGHNT, CDR2 YYREEE (reference sequence). The CDR3 covers 13 residues. The V gene end was trimmed by 5 bases and the J gene end by 5 bases; junction bases not matched to a gene: 4. The CDR3 sequence is CASSEQGYQPQHF. In DNA form, the CDR3 reads TGTGCCAGCAGTGAACAGGGGTATCAGCCCCAGCATTTT.

V usage is TRBV10-3 and J usage is TRBJ1-1, with TRBD1 matching 9 bases. Germline assignment: CDR1 ENHRY and CDR2 SYGVKD. With 7 bases clipped from V and 2 bases from J, the junction kept 11 bases outside the gene matches. The CDR3 extends over 16 amino acids. The CDR3 here is CAITQQGAGGNTEAFF. DNA of the CDR3: TGTGCCATCACCCAACAGGGGGCTGGGGGAAACACTGAAGCTTTCTTT.

In DNA form, the CDR3 reads TGTGCCAGCTCACCTCCGGTGGCGGCACAAGAGACCCAGTACTTC. Protein: CASSPPVAAQETQYF. The chain recombines TRBV18 with TRBJ2-5; D ambiguous. V lost 3 bases and J lost 2, with 13 bases in between. The germline gives CDR1 KGHSH, CDR2 LQKENI. The CDR3 has 15 residues. The whole variable domain, remainder taken from reference TRBV18 and TRBJ2-5, is NAGVMQNPRHLVRRRGQEARLRCSPMKGHSHVYWYRQLPEEGLKFMVYLQKENIIDESGMPKERFSAEFPKEGPSILRIQQVVRGDSAAYFCASSPPVAAQETQYFGPGTRLLVL.

The chain links TRBV28 to TRBJ1-4; D is uncertain. This CDR3 has 12 amino acids. Germline V lookup: CDR1 MDHEN, CDR2 SYDVKM. Trimming cost V 7 bases and J 9 bases, with 12 bases left between them. The CDR3, as DNA: TGTGCCAGCAATTCGGACTCCCAAAAACTGTTTTTT. Its translation: CASNSDSQKLFF.

The chain combines TRBV6-6 with TRBJ1-1; 7 bases match TRBD1. The CDR3 covers 14 residues. With V trimmed by 6 bases and J by 1 base, 5 bases remained unmatched. Germline lookup yields CDR1 MNHNY and CDR2 SVGAGI (reference sequence). The DNA of the CDR3 is TGTGCCAGCAGCCCCCGGACAGGGAACACTGAAGCTTTCTTT. Translation: CASSPRTGNTEAFF.

The chain is built from TRBV2 and TRBJ1-4; 7 nucleotides line up with TRBD1. J was trimmed by 7 bases and V by 7 bases; bases with no gene match: 9. There are 14 residues in the CDR3. Germline-derived CDR1 and CDR2 are SNHLY and FYNNEI. CDR3 nucleotide sequence: TGTGCCAGCAACGAACAGGGGAAGGGTGAAAAACTGTTTTTT. It is translated as CASNEQGKGEKLFF.

The chain joins TRBV18 to TRBJ1-4; D is unresolved. The germline V gene encodes CDR1 KGHSH and CDR2 LQKENI. This CDR3 is built from 16 residues. Between the trimmed V and J ends, which lost 1 base and 0 bases, there was a span of 9 bases. The CDR3 DNA is TGTGCCAGCTCACCACGTAGGTCCGCAACTAATGAAAAACTGTTTTTT. Residues: CASSPRRSATNEKLFF.

Concerning this clone itself: The same CDR3 is also encoded by other DNA sequences in this sample. The rearrangement joins TRBV19 to TRBJ2-3; the D gene is possibly TRBD1 (6 bases). There are 14 residues in the CDR3. Trimming pared 2 bases from V and 1 base from J, leaving 7 bases between. Germline V gives CDR1 LNHDA, CDR2 SQIVND (reference sequence). CDR3 region: CASSISGGTDTQYF. CDR3 nucleotide sequence: TGTGCCAGTAGTATATCAGGGGGCACAGATACGCAGTATTTT.